What follows describes a single T cell receptor (beta chain). The antigen is unknown. Attachment of unique molecular identifiers was made to individual cDNA molecules. TCRdb independently ran MiXCR on the 5' RACE reads; one entry per CDR3 protein. Among 90,000 or so distinct CDR3 sequences listed, 15% were seen once. The data were taken from a study of early T cells in non-severe SARS-CoV-2 infection. On the study more broadly: From unsorted whole blood, bulk RNA was sequenced, and the chains remained unpaired.

Study outcomes and limitations: Database matching using VDJdb favored anti-spike CD8 responses, with private and CD4 specificities left missing.

The material sequenced was whole blood. The receptor's source is an adult who was a healthcare worker with PCR-confirmed SARS-CoV-2 infection or an uninfected control (not recorded which).

The CDR3 region has the DNA TGTGCCAGCAGTCGGGGGGGGTCCTACAATGAGCAGTTCTTC. Translation gives CASSRGGSYNEQFF. V and J are TRBV14 and TRBJ2-1, with 8 nucleotides matching TRBD2. Losses at the gene ends were 6 bases for V and 1 base for J; bases not matched to a gene: 2. The germline V gene has CDR1 SGHDN and CDR2 FVKESK. CDR3 size: 14 residues.